The 5 T cell receptor beta chains below come from one sample, sequenced in a study of post-analysis software for immune sequencing data. Study findings and constraints: Controls had lower frequencies than patients of a handful of TRBV segments, which included TRBV5-6, TRBV5-1 and TRBV20-1.

Unique molecular identifiers featured in each of the TCR beta cDNA libraries. TCRdb processed the PCR reads anew with MiXCR; each CDR3 protein has one entry. This sample has about 540,000 distinct CDR3 sequences, with 30% to 40% found just once. No antigen has been assigned to these receptors. The sequenced sample was blood. Receptor source: a girl aged 2-17 years with multiple sclerosis.

This clonotype showed up just once. The chain uses TRBV20-1 and TRBJ2-3, with a possible D match to TRBD1 (6 bases). The length of the CDR3 is 15 residues. In germline, CDR1 is DFQATT, CDR2 SNEGSKA (reference sequence). Between the trimmed V and J ends, which lost 2 bases and 4 bases, there was a span of 16 bases. CDR3 protein: CSARQTQGWADTQYF. CDR3 DNA sequence: TGCAGTGCTAGACAGACTCAGGGGTGGGCAGATACGCAGTATTTT.

The chain uses TRBV29-1 and TRBJ2-2; D unclear. Germline-derived CDR1 and CDR2 are SQVTM and ANQGSEA. V dropped 6 bases and J dropped 4 bases, with 12 bases sitting between them. The CDR3 has 13 amino acids. The CDR3 DNA follows: TGCAGCGTGATAGACACAACCACCGGGGAGCTGTTTTTT. Protein sequence: CSVIDTTTGELFF.

This clonotype appeared a few times. J is TRBJ2-5 and V is TRBV29-1; 11 bases match TRBD1. With 2 bases clipped from V and 6 bases from J, the junction kept 8 bases outside the gene matches. CDR1 and CDR2 (germline): SQVTM, ANQGSEA. The CDR3 is 15 residues long. The CDR3 sequence is CSVEPRTGGLQTQYF. In DNA form, the CDR3 reads TGCAGCGTTGAACCGAGGACAGGGGGCCTGCAGACCCAGTACTTC.

The chain uses TRBV20-1 and TRBJ2-3; the D is unclear. V dropped 0 bases and J dropped 0 bases, with 7 bases sitting between them. From germline, CDR1 is DFQATT and CDR2 SNEGSKA (reference sequence). This CDR3 has 14 amino acids. The CDR3 coding sequence is TGCAGTGCTAGAGAGGCCAGAAGCACAGATACGCAGTATTTT. Amino acids: CSAREARSTDTQYF.

The V gene is TRBV20-1, the J gene TRBJ1-1; D is possibly TRBD1 (5 bases). The CDR3 totals 13 residues. Trimming shortened V by 6 bases and J by 6 bases, and 17 bases separated the two germline ends. CDR1 DFQATT and CDR2 SNEGSKA come from the germline V gene (reference sequence). CDR3 in amino acids: CSAPSIGGSEAFF. As DNA, the CDR3 is TGCAGTGCCCCAAGTATCGGGGGGTCTGAAGCTTTCTTT.